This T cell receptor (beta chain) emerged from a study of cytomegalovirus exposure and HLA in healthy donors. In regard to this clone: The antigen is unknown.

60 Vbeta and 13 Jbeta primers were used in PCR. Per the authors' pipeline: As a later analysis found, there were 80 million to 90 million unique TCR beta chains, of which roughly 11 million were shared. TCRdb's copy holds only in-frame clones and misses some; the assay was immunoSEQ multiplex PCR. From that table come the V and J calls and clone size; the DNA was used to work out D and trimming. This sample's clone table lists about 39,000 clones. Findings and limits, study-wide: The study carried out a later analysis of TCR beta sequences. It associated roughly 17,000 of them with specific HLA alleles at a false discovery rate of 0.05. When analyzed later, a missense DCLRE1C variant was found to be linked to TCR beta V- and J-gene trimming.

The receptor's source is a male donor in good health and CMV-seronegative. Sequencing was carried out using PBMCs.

The CDR3 DNA is TGTGCCAGCAGTGTTGACAGGGGCTACGAGCAGTACTTC. Translated: CASSVDRGYEQYF. The chain couples TRBV6-1 to TRBJ2-7, with 8 bases fitting TRBD1. V was pared by 4 bases and J by 3 bases, with 2 bases of the junction left unmatched. Germline CDR1 is MNHNS and CDR2 is SASEGT. The CDR3 contains 13 residues.